Listed below are T cell receptor beta chains from one sample, sequenced in a study of blood T cell repertoires in COVID-19. Using immunoSEQ multiplex PCR, the repertoire was profiled, and TCRdb retains in-frame clones only, with some absent. Here the sample spans about 500,000 clones, 80% to 90% being singletons. The sequenced sample consisted of peripheral blood. These receptors all stem from a young man with COVID-19, enrolled during active disease. Both conserved end residues are part of each CDR3. D genes are given only for firm matches. Size tells how often a clone was seen (once, few, many) or the class of an expanded clone, and some rows leave it out.

j_call d_call v_call clone_size cdr3_aa cdr3_nt
TRBJ2-7 TRBD2 TRBV7-6 . CASSSQRGPSYEQYF TGTGCCAGCAGCTCACAGCGGGGACCCTCCTACGAGCAGTACTTC
TRBJ2-7 . TRBV9 . CASSVWETSYEQYF TGTGCCAGCAGCGTGTGGGAGACCTCCTACGAGCAGTACTTC
TRBJ2-7 TRBD2 TRBV12-3/TRBV12-4 few CASSLAGAHEQYF TGTGCCAGCAGTCTAGCGGGAGCCCACGAGCAGTACTTC
TRBJ2-7 TRBD2 TRBV6-5 . CASSLRDYLYEQYF TGTGCCAGCAGTCTCCGGGACTACCTCTACGAGCAGTACTTC
TRBJ1-4 TRBD1 TRBV4-1 few CASSQDREKLFF TGCGCCAGCAGCCAGGACAGGGAAAAACTGTTTTTT
TRBJ2-1 . TRBV12-3/TRBV12-4 . CASRARRHEQFF TGTGCCAGCAGAGCCAGGAGGCATGAGCAGTTCTTC
TRBJ1-2 TRBD1 TRBV6-5 . CASSYGTGANYGYTF TGTGCCAGCAGTTACGGGACAGGGGCTAACTATGGCTACACCTTC
TRBJ2-7 . TRBV5-4 few CASSLGAGAGMVEQYF TGTGCCAGCAGCTTGGGGGCAGGGGCAGGGATGGTAGAGCAGTACTTC
TRBJ2-3 TRBD2 TRBV6-5 once CAGLAGESTDTQYF TGTGCCGGGTTAGCGGGGGAAAGCACAGATACGCAGTATTTT
TRBJ2-1 . TRBV24-1 . CATGQGSFSYNEQFF TGTGCCACCGGGCAGGGTAGCTTCAGCTACAATGAGCAGTTCTTC
TRBJ1-5 . TRBV19 . CASSIDRGGNQPQHF TGTGCCAGTAGTATAGATCGTGGAGGCAATCAGCCCCAGCATTTT
TRBJ1-5 . TRBV19 many CASSITGVGSNQPQHF TGTGCCAGTAGTATTACCGGGGTGGGAAGCAATCAGCCCCAGCATTTT
TRBJ2-5 TRBD1 TRBV5-4 . CASRPGTGGAETQYF TGTGCCAGCAGACCCGGGACAGGGGGCGCGGAGACCCAGTACTTC
TRBJ2-7 . TRBV14 once CASSEVQGGEQYF TGTGCCAGCAGCGAAGTACAGGGTGGAGAGCAGTACTTC
TRBJ1-6 TRBD1 TRBV11-2 few CASSPYGGIQGIGSPLHF TGTGCCAGCAGCCCTTATGGGGGTATACAGGGGATAGGTTCACCCCTCCACTTT
TRBJ1-1 TRBD1 TRBV5-1 . CASSLVGTGGMAEAFF TGCGCCAGCAGCTTGGTAGGGACAGGGGGCATGGCTGAAGCTTTCTTT
TRBJ2-7 . TRBV11-1 . CASSQPGNEQYF TGTGCCAGCAGTCAACCCGGGAACGAGCAGTACTTC
TRBJ1-2 . TRBV13 . CASSIGGLDGYTF TGTGCCAGCAGCATAGGGGGGCTGGATGGCTACACCTTC
TRBJ1-6 . TRBV27 few CASSLQGYNSPLHF TGTGCCAGCAGTTTGCAGGGATATAATTCACCCCTCCACTTT
TRBJ1-2 TRBD1 TRBV7-9 . CASSSRDRVFDGYTF TGTGCCAGCAGCTCCCGGGACAGGGTATTCGATGGCTACACCTTC
TRBJ1-3 . TRBV10-1 many CASGNARGRDTIYF TGCGCCAGCGGTAACGCCAGGGGAAGGGACACCATATATTTT
TRBJ1-6 . TRBV7-2 . CASCCRGLNNSPLHF TGTGCCAGCTGCTGTCGGGGGTTAAATAATTCACCCCTCCACTTT
TRBJ2-3 . TRBV13 . CASSLGGTDTQYF TGTGCCAGCAGCTTGGGGGGAACAGATACGCAGTATTTT
TRBJ1-2 . TRBV19 . CASSSIQGKGGYTF TGTGCCAGTAGTTCCATACAGGGAAAGGGGGGCTACACCTTC
TRBJ2-5 . TRBV6-5 few CASGTRTAQETQYF TGTGCCAGCGGTACAAGAACAGCCCAAGAGACCCAGTACTTC
TRBJ2-7 . TRBV6-6 . CASSYSEGSSYEQYF TGTGCCAGCAGTTACTCTGAAGGGAGCTCCTACGAGCAGTACTTC
TRBJ2-6 . TRBV4-2 . CASSQDGQGLLWANVLTF TGTGCCAGCAGCCAAGACGGGCAGGGGCTACTCTGGGCCAACGTCCTGACTTTC
TRBJ1-5 . TRBV28 . CASSFRDRFYSNQPQHF TGTGCCAGCAGTTTCCGTGACAGATTCTATAGCAATCAGCCCCAGCATTTT